Each of the 6 T cell receptor beta chains below was sequenced from the same sample in a study of blood T cell repertoires in COVID-19. Sequenced by immunoSEQ multiplex PCR; TCRdb stores in-frame clones only, minus some. Here the sample spans about 250,000 clones, 84% being singletons. Sequences were obtained from PBMCs or T cells enriched from blood (not recorded which). Receptors originate from a man between 45 and 60 years old who had recovered from COVID-19.

This chain joins TRBV19 and TRBJ1-4; 7 bases match TRBD1. There are 15 residues in the CDR3. V lost 5 bases to trimming and J lost 8 bases; unmatched junction nucleotides: 11. CDR1 and CDR2 (germline): LNHDA, SQIVND (reference sequence). The DNA of the CDR3 is TGTGCCAGTAGTGGCGGCCGGGACAGAGACGAAAAACTGTTTTTT. This translates into CASSGGRDRDEKLFF.

This sequence joins TRBV6-5 and TRBJ2-7; 9 bases are a match to TRBD1. CDR1 is MNHEY, CDR2 SVGAGI, per germline. Trimming took 2 bases from V and 6 from J; bases not matched to a gene: 8. This CDR3 comprises 15 residues. The chain's CDR3 is CASSYGGQGLGEQYF. CDR3 sequence (DNA): TGTGCCAGCAGTTACGGGGGACAGGGCTTAGGCGAGCAGTACTTC.

This chain connects TRBV12-3 or TRBV12-4 to TRBJ1-1, with 7 bases aligning to TRBD1. The CDR3 length is 12 residues. Germline trimming cut 5 bases from V and 11 bases from J; bases unmatched to any gene: 8. DNA of the CDR3: TGTGCCAGCAGTCGCCGACAGGGCTGGGCTTTCTTT. As protein: CASSRRQGWAFF.

This chain joins TRBV21-1 and TRBJ1-3; the table's D gene call, TRBD1, was not cross checked with the DNA. TRBV21-1 is assigned pseudogene status. CDR3 size: 14 residues. CDR3 residues: CASSKPRAPSTIYF. For the CDR3, the DNA is TGTGCCAGCAGCAAGCCCAGGGCTCCTTCCACCATATATTTT.

V and J are TRBV19 and TRBJ1-1; 8 nucleotides agree with TRBD1. With 5 bases clipped from V and 4 bases from J, the junction kept 9 bases outside the gene matches. This CDR3 is 15 amino acids long. Per the germline V gene, CDR1 is LNHDA and CDR2 is SQIVND (reference sequence). CDR3 bases: TGTGCCAGTAGTTTACGGAGACAGGGGTCCACTGAAGCTTTCTTT. It yields the protein CASSLRRQGSTEAFF.

The chain joins TRBV7-8 to TRBJ1-2; no clear D gene. Germline-derived CDR1 and CDR2 are SGHVS and FQNEAQ. The CDR3 totals 16 residues. The germline V and J ends were trimmed by 4 bases and 7 bases, with 22 bases remaining between them. The DNA of the CDR3 is TGTGCCAGCAGCTCCCCCGCGGGGTTTTCCCCCTCTGGCTACACCTTC. This sequence encodes CASSSPAGFSPSGYTF.